These 25 T cell receptor beta chains share one sample of origin, sequenced in a study of CD8+ T cells in alopecia areata (dated by TCRdb to 2017 to 2018). From alopecia areata patients, peripheral blood was collected along with lesional scalp punch biopsies. Receptors were amplified or captured by the immunoSEQ multiplex PCR assay. For TCR sequencing, RNA was extracted from every sample and reverse transcribed into cDNA to serve as template. TCRdb took this table from immuneACCESS and kept in-frame rearrangements with V and J called. Such tables lack part of the clones; where checked against another copy, unresolved V genes explain under half of the gap, and the rest is unexplained. The sample table holds over 9,000 clones, of which 67% were seen once. Over 12% of the sample goes to the ten largest clones. Material: skin. The receptors were gathered from a human donor with alopecia areata.

J is TRBJ2-3 and V is TRBV5-4, with D perhaps TRBD1 or TRBD2 (5 bases each). Per the germline V gene, CDR1 is SGHNT and CDR2 is YYREEE (reference sequence). Trimming pared 2 bases from V and 0 bases from J, leaving 13 bases between. The CDR3 totals 16 residues. In DNA, the CDR3 is TGTGCCAGCAGCTTTCCCGGGACCTCTAGCACAGATACGCAGTATTTT. It encodes CASSFPGTSSTDTQYF.

The chain is built from TRBV19 and TRBJ1-2; D might be TRBD1 (5 bases). This CDR3 contains 13 residues. V dropped 5 bases and J dropped 3 bases, with 10 bases sitting between them. The V gene's germline CDR1 is LNHDA and CDR2 SQIVND (reference sequence). The CDR3 DNA reads TGTGCCAGTAGTCGGGACGTATACTATGGCTACACCTTC. Translating it yields CASSRDVYYGYTF.

The chain combines TRBV7-9 with TRBJ2-5; D gene uncertain. The ends were cut back, 5 bases at V and 5 bases at J, with 12 bases in the middle. The CDR3 length is 13 residues. Germline V CDR1 and CDR2: SEHNR, FQNEAQ (reference sequence). CDR3 DNA: TGTGCCAGCAGCCCACGGGCAGCTGAGACCCAGTACTTC. It translates to CASSPRAAETQYF.

This clone has just one count. This sequence joins TRBV9 and TRBJ2-5; 9 bases agree with TRBD2. Germline CDR1 and CDR2: SGDLS and YYNGEE. The CDR3 sequence is 15 residues long. V lost 4 bases, J lost 2 bases, and 6 bases stayed unmatched. CDR3 in DNA: TGTGCCAGCAGCCAGACGGCGGGGGGGCAAGAGACCCAGTACTTC. This encodes CASSQTAGGQETQYF.

The V and J genes are TRBV4-3 and TRBJ2-5; D is possibly TRBD1 or TRBD2 (5 bases each). The CDR3 is 18 amino acids. V dropped 1 base and J dropped 5 bases, with 23 bases sitting between them. CDR1 and CDR2 from the germline V gene are LGHNA and YSLEER. The CDR3: CASSQALLGPGIGETQYF. CDR3 DNA sequence: TGCGCCAGCAGCCAAGCCCTTTTGGGACCGGGCATTGGGGAGACCCAGTACTTC.

This chain connects TRBV10-3 to TRBJ2-7; D gene uncertain. The CDR3 covers 16 residues. Germline-derived CDR1 and CDR2 are ENHRY and SYGVKD. V was cut by 4 bases and J by 2 bases, with 18 bases left in between. The CDR3 nucleotides are TGTGCCATCAGTGTCCCAGTCTCCCCTAAGGCCTACGAGCAGTACTTC. This encodes CAISVPVSPKAYEQYF.

V and J are TRBV11-1 and TRBJ2-5; TRBD1 agrees at 7 bases. The CDR3 contains 14 residues. The V gene end was trimmed by 3 bases and the J gene end by 3 bases; junction bases not matched to a gene: 4. Germline V gene sequence: CDR1 SGHAT, CDR2 FQDESV (reference sequence). The CDR3 sequence is CASSFGQAKETQYF. DNA for the CDR3: TGTGCCAGCAGCTTTGGACAGGCCAAAGAGACCCAGTACTTC.

This clone was detected once. The CDR3 region has the DNA TGTGCCAGCAGTCCTACACCGAACACTGAAGCTTTCTTT. Translating it yields CASSPTPNTEAFF. The rearrangement links TRBV9 to TRBJ1-1; D gene uncertain. In germline, CDR1 is SGDLS, CDR2 YYNGEE. The CDR3 covers 13 residues. Trimming removed 5 bases at V and 1 base at J, with 9 bases between.

The chain is built from TRBV4-1 and TRBJ2-2; TRBD1 agrees at 7 bases. Germline V gene sequence: CDR1 MGHRA, CDR2 YSYEKL. CDR3 length: 16 residues. Unmatched junction bases numbered 4, after V lost 3 bases and J lost 0 bases. The CDR3: CASSQAGTANTGELFF. Written as DNA, the CDR3 is TGCGCCAGCAGCCAGGCCGGGACAGCGAACACCGGGGAGCTGTTTTTT.

The chain combines TRBV29-1 with TRBJ2-3, with TRBD1 identical over 9 bases. Trimming cost V 1 base and J 3 bases; bases outside gene matches: 5. This CDR3 has 15 residues. Germline-derived CDR1 and CDR2 are SQVTM and ANQGSEA. CDR3: CSVEGGQGATDTQYF. DNA of the CDR3: TGCAGCGTTGAAGGGGGACAGGGTGCAACAGATACGCAGTATTTT.

The V and J genes are TRBV29-1 and TRBJ2-3, with 12 positions matching TRBD2. Looked up from germline, CDR1 is SQVTM and CDR2 is ANQGSEA. After removal of 5 bases from V and 2 bases from J, the junction contained 5 bases not matched to a gene. The CDR3 covers 15 residues. In nucleotides, the CDR3 is TGCAGCGTTCCCCGGACTAGCGGGGACACAGATACGCAGTATTTT. Protein product: CSVPRTSGDTDTQYF.

The chain links TRBV20-1 to TRBJ2-1, with no clear D. Germline CDR1 reads DFQATT; CDR2 reads SNEGSKA (reference sequence). This CDR3 is built from 11 residues. Trimming cost V 5 bases and J 7 bases, with 9 bases left between them. CDR3 residues: CSAQLPNEQFF. CDR3 coding DNA: TGCAGTGCTCAGCTTCCGAATGAGCAGTTCTTC.

V usage is TRBV4-1 and J usage is TRBJ2-5, with D uncertain. CDR1 MGHRA and CDR2 YSYEKL come from the germline V gene. This CDR3 is built from 16 residues. Trimming stripped 3 bases from V and 2 bases from J, with 16 bases between. DNA for the CDR3: TGCGCCAGCAGCCACTCACCGGGCCGCCCTCAAGAGACCCAGTACTTC. This sequence encodes CASSHSPGRPQETQYF.

The CDR3 DNA reads TGTGCCAGCAAGGCGGGAGGGCCAGTAGATACGCAGTATTTT. Translated, it gives CASKAGGPVDTQYF. This sequence joins TRBV2 and TRBJ2-3, with TRBD2 matching 9 bases. V was pared by 7 bases and J by 5 bases, with 7 bases of the junction left unmatched. The germline gives CDR1 SNHLY, CDR2 FYNNEI. The CDR3 is made up of 14 amino acids. Full variable domain (missing parts from reference TRBV2 and TRBJ2-3): EPEVTQTPSHQVTQMGQEVILRCVPISNHLYFYWYRQILGQKVEFLVSFYNNEISEKSEIFDDQFSVERPDGSNFTLKIRSTKLEDSAMYFCASKAGGPVDTQYFGPGTRLTVL.

J is TRBJ2-5 and V is TRBV19, with a tentative D call TRBD2 (6 bases). The germline gives CDR1 LNHDA, CDR2 SQIVND (reference sequence). This CDR3 contains 15 residues. V shed 4 bases and J shed 3 bases, with 15 bases lying between them. The CDR3 region is CASSTFGGREETQYF. Written as DNA, the CDR3 is TGTGCCAGTAGTACGTTCGGGGGAAGGGAAGAGACCCAGTACTTC.

The chain employs TRBV7-2 and TRBJ1-4; D remains ambiguous. The CDR3 totals 13 residues. The germline V gene encodes CDR1 SGHTA and CDR2 FQGNSA. The germline V and J ends were trimmed by 5 bases and 3 bases, with 7 bases remaining between them. This chain's CDR3 is CASSPRANEKLFF. CDR3 nucleotide sequence: TGTGCCAGCAGCCCCCGGGCTAATGAAAAACTGTTTTTT. Full variable domain (outside the CDR3, taken from reference TRBV7-2 and TRBJ1-4): GAGVSQSPSNKVTEKGKDVELRCDPISGHTALYWYRQSLGQGLEFLIYFQGNSAPDKSGLPSDRFSAERTGGSVSTLTIQRTQQEDSAVYLCASSPRANEKLFFGSGTQLSVL.

The chain uses TRBV28 and TRBJ2-7, with 7 nucleotides matching TRBD2. V gave up 6 bases and J gave up 3 bases; unmatched junction bases: 5. This CDR3 contains 13 residues. CDR1 and CDR2 (germline): MDHEN, SYDVKM. The CDR3 DNA reads as TGTGCCAGCAGGGTGACTAGCCGCTACGAGCAGTACTTC. Amino acids: CASRVTSRYEQYF.

V usage is TRBV10-1 and J usage is TRBJ1-6; D possibly corresponds to TRBD1 (6 bases). Trimming stripped 6 bases from V and 6 bases from J, with 12 bases between. Germline-derived CDR1 and CDR2 are WNHNN and SYGVQD (reference sequence). This CDR3 is built from 14 residues. CDR3 protein: CASSPQGSNSPLHF. The CDR3 nucleotides are TGCGCCAGCAGCCCTCAGGGGAGTAATTCACCCCTCCACTTT.

This chain uses TRBV18 with TRBJ2-4; the D is unclear. Germline values: CDR1 KGHSH, CDR2 LQKENI. Trimming shortened V by 3 bases and J by 0 bases, and 12 bases separated the two germline ends. The CDR3 consists of 16 residues. Written as DNA, the CDR3 is TGTGCCAGCTCACCGCTAGAAATATTAGCCAAAAACATTCAGTACTTC. Translating it yields CASSPLEILAKNIQYF.

This sequence joins TRBV23-1 and TRBJ2-7; the match to TRBD2 covers 7 bases. TRBV23-1 is an open reading frame, and its role is uncertain. This CDR3 comprises 16 residues. Germline trimming cut 2 bases from V and 0 bases from J; bases unmatched to any gene: 7. The CDR3: CASSQVPGRSSYEQYF. The CDR3 DNA is TGCGCCAGCAGTCAAGTACCCGGGAGGAGCTCCTACGAGCAGTACTTC.

A remark on this clone: One end of the junction varies from germline; a read error may be responsible. This sequence joins TRBV7-7 and TRBJ2-1, with 9 nucleotides matching TRBD2. CDR1 SSHAT and CDR2 FNYEAQ come from the germline V gene (reference sequence). The CDR3 length is 13 residues. The CDR3 DNA sequence: TGTGCTAGCAGTTTTAGCGGGGGTGATGAGCAGTTCTTC. It is translated as CASSFSGGDEQFF. Drawing the rest from reference TRBV7-7 and TRBJ2-1, the complete variable domain is GAGVSQSPRYKVTKRGQDVTLRCDPISSHATLYWYQQALGQGPEFLTYFNYEAQPDKSGLPSDRFSAERPEGSISTLTIQRTEQRDSAMYRCASSFSGGDEQFFGPGTRLTVL.

This clone was seen once. The V gene is TRBV18, the J gene TRBJ1-1; 8 bases agree with TRBD1. There are 14 residues in the CDR3. V dropped 3 bases and J dropped 11; count of bases not matched to a gene: 11. The V gene's germline CDR1 is KGHSH and CDR2 LQKENI. Written as DNA, the CDR3 is TGTGCCAGCTCACCTCCAGGGGGCAGAGGGTGGGCTTTCTTT. Translating it yields CASSPPGGRGWAFF. Together with reference TRBV18 and TRBJ1-1, the CDR3 gives the full variable domain: NAGVMQNPRHLVRRRGQEARLRCSPMKGHSHVYWYRQLPEEGLKFMVYLQKENIIDESGMPKERFSAEFPKEGPSILRIQQVVRGDSAAYFCASSPPGGRGWAFFGQGTRLTVV.

This clone has only a few counts. The J gene is TRBJ2-5, the V gene TRBV10-3; TRBD2 aligns across 10 bases. The CDR3 is 14 residues long. Germline V gene data show CDR1 as ENHRY and CDR2 as SYGVKD. The V and J ends lost 6 bases and 1 base, in that order; junction bases with no gene match: 2. This chain's CDR3 is CAIRAGGGQETQYF. DNA of the CDR3: TGTGCCATCAGAGCGGGAGGGGGCCAAGAGACCCAGTACTTC.

The chain carries TRBV10-3 and TRBJ2-3; 9 bases map to TRBD1. V trimming: 3 bases; J trimming: 3 bases; junction bases outside the gene matches: 4. The CDR3 length is 15 residues. The germline CDR1 and CDR2 sequences are ENHRY and SYGVKD. CDR3 coding DNA: TGTGCCATCAGTGAAGGGACAGGGAAGACAGATACGCAGTATTTT. Residues: CAISEGTGKTDTQYF.

This chain connects TRBV9 to TRBJ1-1, with 9 bases matching TRBD1. Germline CDR1 reads SGDLS; CDR2 reads YYNGEE. CDR3 length: 16 amino acids. V gave up 4 bases and J gave up 4 bases; unmatched junction bases: 11. The CDR3 nucleotides read TGTGCCAGCAGCCCTCGACCGACAGGGGGTATCACTGAAGCTTTCTTT. Translating it yields CASSPRPTGGITEAFF.